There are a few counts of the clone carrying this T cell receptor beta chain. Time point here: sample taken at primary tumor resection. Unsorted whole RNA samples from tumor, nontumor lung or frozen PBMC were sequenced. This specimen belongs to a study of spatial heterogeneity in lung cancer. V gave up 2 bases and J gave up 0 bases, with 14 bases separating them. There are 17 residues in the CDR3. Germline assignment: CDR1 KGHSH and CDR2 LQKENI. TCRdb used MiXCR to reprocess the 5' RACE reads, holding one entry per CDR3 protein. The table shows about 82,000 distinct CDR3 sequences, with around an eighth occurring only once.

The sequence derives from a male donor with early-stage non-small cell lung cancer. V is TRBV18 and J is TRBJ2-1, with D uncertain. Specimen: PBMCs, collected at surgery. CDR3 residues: CASSPAATLSSYNEQFF. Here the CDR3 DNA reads TGTGCCAGCTCACCAGCAGCAACGTTGAGCTCCTACAATGAGCAGTTCTTC.